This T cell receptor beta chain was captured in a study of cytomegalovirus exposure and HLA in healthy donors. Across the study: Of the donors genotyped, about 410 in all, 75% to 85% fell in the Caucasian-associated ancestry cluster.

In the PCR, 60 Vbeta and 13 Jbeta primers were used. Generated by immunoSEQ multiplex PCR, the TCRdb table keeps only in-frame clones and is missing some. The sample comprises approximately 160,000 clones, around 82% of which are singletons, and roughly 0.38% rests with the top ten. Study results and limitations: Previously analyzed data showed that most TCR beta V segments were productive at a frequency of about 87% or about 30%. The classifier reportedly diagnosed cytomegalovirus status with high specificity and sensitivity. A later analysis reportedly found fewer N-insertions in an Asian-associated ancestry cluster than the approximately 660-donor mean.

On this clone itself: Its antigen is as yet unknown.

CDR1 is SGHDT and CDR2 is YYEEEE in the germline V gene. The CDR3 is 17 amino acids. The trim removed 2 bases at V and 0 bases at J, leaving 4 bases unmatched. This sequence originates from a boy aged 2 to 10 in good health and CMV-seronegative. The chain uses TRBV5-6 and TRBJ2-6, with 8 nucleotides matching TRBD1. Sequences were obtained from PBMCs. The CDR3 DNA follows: TGTGCCAGCAGCTTAGGACAGGGAGGCTCTGGGGCCAACGTCCTGACTTTC. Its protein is CASSLGQGGSGANVLTF.